The clone carrying this T cell receptor beta chain was counted at least ten times. The antigen remains undetermined. The data belong to a study of HIV-infected children after antiretroviral therapy interruption. Study-level information: Weeks 0, 48 and 150 were sampled under continuous treatment. Study findings and constraints: After interruption, shared-triplet CDR3 clustering rose in a few patients.

Treatment defined: PENTA 11 planned treatment interruption arm or continuous ART arm. From thawed PBMCs, memory CD8+ CD45RO+ CD45RA- T cells were sorted. RNA-based 3' RACE libraries used unique molecular identifiers. From the 3' RACE reads, TCRdb called clonotypes with MiXCR, one entry per CDR3 protein. The sample has approximately 15,000 distinct CDR3 sequences, around 3.4% seen once. The V end lost 5 bases, the J end lost 0 bases, and 11 bases lay between the germline ends. The V gene's germline CDR1 is MGHRA and CDR2 YSYEKL. There are 16 residues in the CDR3. Material: CD45RO+ CD8+ T cells from PBMCs, pooled from several time points, obtained from a donor given antiretroviral therapy, either interrupted or continuous. Subset specified: memory CD8+ CD45RO+ CD45RA- T cells. The rearrangement joins TRBV4-1 to TRBJ1-6; D remains unclear. The receptor's source is a pool of human donors with HIV. The CDR3 nucleotides are TGCGCCAGCAGCTTCCAGGAGGGCTCCTATAATTCACCCCTCCACTTT. Translating it yields CASSFQEGSYNSPLHF.